This TCR beta chain appears in the sequencing data of a study of a mutant IDH1 vaccine in newly diagnosed glioma. Time point reported: week 35, safety follow-up. The investigators gave 300 ug of mutant IDH1 20-mer peptide in each vaccine dose, together with topical imiquimod. Details on this clone: Its antigen is as yet unknown.

The germline V gene encodes CDR1 SEHNR and CDR2 FQNEAQ (reference sequence). Trimming removed 2 bases at V and 5 bases at J, with 12 bases between. The CDR3 is 15 amino acids. Sequencing was performed with immunoSEQ multiplex PCR; in TCRdb, only in-frame clones are kept and a portion is missing. In the table there are under 40,000 clones, 80% to 85% of which are singletons. The sequence was collected from a woman aged 18-29 years with glioma. The source was PBMCs, collected from a glioma patient whose treatment included an IDH1 peptide vaccine. This sequence joins TRBV7-9 and TRBJ2-2; D gene uncertain. The CDR3: CASSLQFLETGELFF. The CDR3 DNA follows: TGTGCCAGCAGCTTACAGTTCCTTGAAACCGGGGAGCTGTTTTTT.